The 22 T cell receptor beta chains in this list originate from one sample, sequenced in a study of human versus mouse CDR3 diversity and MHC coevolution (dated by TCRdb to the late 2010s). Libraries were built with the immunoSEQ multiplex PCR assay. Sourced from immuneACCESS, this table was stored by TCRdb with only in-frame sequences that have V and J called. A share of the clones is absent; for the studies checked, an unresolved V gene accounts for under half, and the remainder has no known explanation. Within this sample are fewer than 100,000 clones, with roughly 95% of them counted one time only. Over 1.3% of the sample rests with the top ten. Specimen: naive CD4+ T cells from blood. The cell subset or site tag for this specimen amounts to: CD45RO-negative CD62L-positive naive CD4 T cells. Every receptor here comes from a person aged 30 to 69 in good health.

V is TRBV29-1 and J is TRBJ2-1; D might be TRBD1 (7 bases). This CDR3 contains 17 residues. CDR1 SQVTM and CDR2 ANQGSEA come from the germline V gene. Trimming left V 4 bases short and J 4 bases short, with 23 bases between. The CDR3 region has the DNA TGCAGCGTTGGAGGGGGGTTGCGTGACAGGGATTACAATGAGCAGTTCTTC. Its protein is CSVGGGLRDRDYNEQFF.

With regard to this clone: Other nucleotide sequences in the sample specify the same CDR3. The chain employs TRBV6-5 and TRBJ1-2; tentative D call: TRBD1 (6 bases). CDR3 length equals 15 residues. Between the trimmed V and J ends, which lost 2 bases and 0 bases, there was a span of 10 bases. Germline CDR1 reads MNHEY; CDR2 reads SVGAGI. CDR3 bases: TGTGCCAGCAGTTACGGAGACAGGCCTAACTATGGCTACACCTTC. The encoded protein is CASSYGDRPNYGYTF.

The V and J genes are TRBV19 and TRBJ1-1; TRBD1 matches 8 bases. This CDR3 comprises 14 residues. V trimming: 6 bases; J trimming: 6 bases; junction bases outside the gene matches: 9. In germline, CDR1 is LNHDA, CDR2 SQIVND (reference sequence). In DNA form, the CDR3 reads TGTGCCAGTAGAGCAAACAGGGGGTCGTCTGAAGCTTTCTTT. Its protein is CASRANRGSSEAFF.

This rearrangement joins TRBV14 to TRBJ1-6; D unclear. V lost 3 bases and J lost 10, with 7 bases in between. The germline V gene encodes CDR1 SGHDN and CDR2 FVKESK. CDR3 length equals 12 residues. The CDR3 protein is CASSHPRSPLHF. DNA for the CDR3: TGTGCCAGCAGCCATCCACGGTCACCCCTCCACTTT.

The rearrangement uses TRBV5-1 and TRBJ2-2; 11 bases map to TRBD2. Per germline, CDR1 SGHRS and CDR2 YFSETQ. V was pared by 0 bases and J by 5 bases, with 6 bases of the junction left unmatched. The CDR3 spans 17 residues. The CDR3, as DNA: TGCGCCAGCAGCTTGGGAGCTAGCGGGGGGCCTACCGGGGAGCTGTTTTTT. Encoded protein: CASSLGASGGPTGELFF.

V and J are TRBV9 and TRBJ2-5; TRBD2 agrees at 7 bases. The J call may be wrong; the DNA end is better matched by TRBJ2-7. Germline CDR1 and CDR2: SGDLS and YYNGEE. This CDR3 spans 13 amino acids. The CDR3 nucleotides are TGTGCCAGCAGCGATGCGGGAGAGGGCGAGCAGTACTTC. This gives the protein CASSDAGEGEQYF.

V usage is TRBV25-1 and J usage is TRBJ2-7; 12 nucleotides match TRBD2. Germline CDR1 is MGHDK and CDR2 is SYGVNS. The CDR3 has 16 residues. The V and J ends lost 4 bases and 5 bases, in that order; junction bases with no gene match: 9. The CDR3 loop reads CASSAASGRAAHEQYF. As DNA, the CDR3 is TGTGCCAGCAGTGCCGCTAGCGGGAGGGCAGCCCACGAGCAGTACTTC.

The CDR3: CASSVGEGVGNNYGYTF. CDR3 coding DNA: TGTGCCAGCAGCGTAGGTGAAGGGGTGGGAAATAACTATGGCTACACCTTC. The rearrangement joins TRBV9 to TRBJ1-2, with D possibly being TRBD1 (5 bases). The V gene lost 0 bases and the J gene lost 1 base, with 16 bases spanning the gap. The CDR3 is 17 residues long. The germline gives CDR1 SGDLS, CDR2 YYNGEE.

CDR3 DNA: TGTGCCAGCAGCGGGAACAGGGGCAACTATGGCTACACCTTC. Its protein product is CASSGNRGNYGYTF. The rearrangement joins TRBV7-9 to TRBJ1-2; 7 bases align to TRBD1. The junction had 5 bases not matched to a gene; V was cut back by 5 bases and J by 2 bases. There are 14 residues in the CDR3. Germline V lookup: CDR1 SEHNR, CDR2 FQNEAQ (reference sequence).

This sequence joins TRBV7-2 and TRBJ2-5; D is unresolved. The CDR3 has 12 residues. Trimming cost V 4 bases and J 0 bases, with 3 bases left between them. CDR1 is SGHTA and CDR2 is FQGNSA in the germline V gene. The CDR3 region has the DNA TGTGCCAGCAGCTCATACCAAGAGACCCAGTACTTC. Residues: CASSSYQETQYF.

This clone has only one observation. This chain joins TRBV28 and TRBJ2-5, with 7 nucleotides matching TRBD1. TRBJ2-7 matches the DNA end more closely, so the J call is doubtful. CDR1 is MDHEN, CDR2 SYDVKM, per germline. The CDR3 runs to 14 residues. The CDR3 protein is CASSLPYRGYEQYF. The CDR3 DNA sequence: TGTGCCAGCAGTTTACCCTACAGGGGCTACGAGCAGTACTTC.

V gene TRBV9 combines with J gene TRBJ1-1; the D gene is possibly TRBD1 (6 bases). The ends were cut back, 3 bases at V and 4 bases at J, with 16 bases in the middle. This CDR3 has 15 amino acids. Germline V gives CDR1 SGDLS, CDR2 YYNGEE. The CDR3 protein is CASSAQGSAATEAFF. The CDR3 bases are TGTGCCAGCAGCGCACAGGGCTCTGCGGCCACTGAAGCTTTCTTT.

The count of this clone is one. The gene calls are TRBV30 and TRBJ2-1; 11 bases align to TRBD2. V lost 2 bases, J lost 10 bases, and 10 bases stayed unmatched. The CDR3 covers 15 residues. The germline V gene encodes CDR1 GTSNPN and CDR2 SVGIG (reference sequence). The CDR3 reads CAWSSPGLAGGEQFF. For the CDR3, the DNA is TGTGCCTGGAGTAGCCCCGGACTAGCGGGTGGAGAGCAGTTCTTC.

CDR3 nucleotide sequence: TGTGCCAGCAGGGGAGGGGAGACCCAGTACTTC. As protein: CASRGGETQYF. The V call is TRBV28, the J call TRBJ2-5; 7 nucleotides match TRBD2. CDR3 size: 11 residues. The trim removed 6 bases at V and 5 bases at J, leaving 0 bases unmatched. Germline CDR1 and CDR2: MDHEN and SYDVKM.

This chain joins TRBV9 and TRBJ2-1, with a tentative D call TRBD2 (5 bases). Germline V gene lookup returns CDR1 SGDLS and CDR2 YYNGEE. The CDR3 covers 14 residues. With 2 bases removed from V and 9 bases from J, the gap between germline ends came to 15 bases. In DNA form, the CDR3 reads TGTGCCAGCAGCGTTATTACTGGACTCGGTGAGCAGTTCTTC. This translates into CASSVITGLGEQFF.

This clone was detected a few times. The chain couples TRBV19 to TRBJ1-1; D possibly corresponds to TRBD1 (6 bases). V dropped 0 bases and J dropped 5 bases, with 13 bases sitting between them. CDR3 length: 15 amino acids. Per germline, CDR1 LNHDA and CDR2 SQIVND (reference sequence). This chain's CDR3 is CASSIDPQGRTEAFF. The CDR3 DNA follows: TGTGCCAGTAGTATAGATCCCCAGGGGCGGACTGAAGCTTTCTTT.

CDR3 sequence: CASSPRGGTANTGELFF. CDR3 DNA: TGTGCCAGCTCACCACGTGGTGGGACAGCGAACACCGGGGAGCTGTTTTTT. V and J are TRBV18 and TRBJ2-2, with 7 bases fitting TRBD1. There are 17 residues in the CDR3. Trimming at V came to 1 base and at J to 0 bases, leaving 5 bases not matched to a gene. Germline CDR1 reads KGHSH; CDR2 reads LQKENI.

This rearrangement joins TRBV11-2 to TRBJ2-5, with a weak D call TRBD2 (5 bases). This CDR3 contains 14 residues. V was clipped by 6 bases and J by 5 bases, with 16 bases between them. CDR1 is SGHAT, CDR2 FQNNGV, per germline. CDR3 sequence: CASSPSWVEETQYF. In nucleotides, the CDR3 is TGTGCCAGCAGTCCTAGCTGGGTGGAGGAGACCCAGTACTTC.

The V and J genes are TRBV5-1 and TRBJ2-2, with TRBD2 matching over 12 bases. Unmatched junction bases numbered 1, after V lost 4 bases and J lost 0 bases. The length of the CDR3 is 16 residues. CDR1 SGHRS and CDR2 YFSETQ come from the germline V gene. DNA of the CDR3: TGCGCCAGCAGCCGGACTAGCGGGGCGAACACCGGGGAGCTGTTTTTT. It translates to CASSRTSGANTGELFF.

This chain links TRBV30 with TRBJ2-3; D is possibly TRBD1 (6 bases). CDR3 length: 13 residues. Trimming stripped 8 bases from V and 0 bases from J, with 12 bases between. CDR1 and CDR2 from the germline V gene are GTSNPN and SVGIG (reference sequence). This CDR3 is CAAAQGSTDTQYF. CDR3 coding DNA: TGTGCCGCCGCACAGGGTAGCACAGATACGCAGTATTTT.

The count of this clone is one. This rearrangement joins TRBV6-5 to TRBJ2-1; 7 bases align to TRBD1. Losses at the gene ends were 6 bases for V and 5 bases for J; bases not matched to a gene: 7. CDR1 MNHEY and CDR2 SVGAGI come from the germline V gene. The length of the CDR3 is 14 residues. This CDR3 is CASSMDRNDNEQFF. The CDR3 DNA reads TGTGCCAGCAGCATGGACAGGAACGACAATGAGCAGTTCTTC.

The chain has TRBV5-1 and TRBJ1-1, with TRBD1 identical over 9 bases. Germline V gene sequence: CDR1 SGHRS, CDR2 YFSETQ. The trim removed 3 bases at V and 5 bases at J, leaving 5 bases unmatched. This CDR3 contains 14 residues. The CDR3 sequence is CASSSQGARTEAFF. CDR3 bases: TGCGCCAGCAGCTCACAGGGGGCGAGAACTGAAGCTTTCTTT.